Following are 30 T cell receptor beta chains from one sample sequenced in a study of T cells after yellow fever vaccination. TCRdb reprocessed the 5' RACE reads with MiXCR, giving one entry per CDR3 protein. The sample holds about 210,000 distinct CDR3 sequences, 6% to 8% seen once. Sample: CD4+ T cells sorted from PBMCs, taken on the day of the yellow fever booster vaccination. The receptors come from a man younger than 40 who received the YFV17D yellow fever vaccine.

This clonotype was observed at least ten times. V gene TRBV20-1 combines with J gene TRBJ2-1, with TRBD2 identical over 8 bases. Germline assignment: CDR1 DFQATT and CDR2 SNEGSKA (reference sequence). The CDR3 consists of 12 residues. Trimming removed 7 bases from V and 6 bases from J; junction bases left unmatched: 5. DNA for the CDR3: TGCAGTGGTAGCGGGAATAGCAATGAGCAGTTCTTC. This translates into CSGSGNSNEQFF.

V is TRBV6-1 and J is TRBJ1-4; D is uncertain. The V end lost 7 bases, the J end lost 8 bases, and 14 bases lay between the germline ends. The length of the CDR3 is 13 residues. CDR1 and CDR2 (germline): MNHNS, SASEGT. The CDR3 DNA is TGTGCCAGCATGGTACCCGCTCCGGAAAAACTGTTTTTT. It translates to CASMVPAPEKLFF.

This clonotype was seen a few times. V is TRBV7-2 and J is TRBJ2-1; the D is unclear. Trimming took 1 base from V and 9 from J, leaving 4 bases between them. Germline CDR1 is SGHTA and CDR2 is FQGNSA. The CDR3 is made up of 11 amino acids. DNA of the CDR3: TGTGCCAGCAGCTTAGAGTCTGAGCAGTTCTTC. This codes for CASSLESEQFF.

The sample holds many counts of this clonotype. CDR3 in amino acids: CASSQVASGRMKTQYF. CDR3 coding DNA: TGCGCCAGCAGCCAAGTGGCTAGCGGGAGGATGAAGACCCAGTACTTC. The chain has TRBV4-3 and TRBJ2-5, with 11 bases lining up with TRBD2. The length of the CDR3 is 16 residues. Germline V gene data show CDR1 as LGHNA and CDR2 as YSLEER. V dropped 1 base and J dropped 6; count of bases not matched to a gene: 7.

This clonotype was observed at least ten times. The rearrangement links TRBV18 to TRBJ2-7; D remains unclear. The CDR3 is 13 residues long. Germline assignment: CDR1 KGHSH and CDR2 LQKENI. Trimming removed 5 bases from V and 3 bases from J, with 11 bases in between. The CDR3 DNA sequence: TGTGCCAGCTCATCCCAGGAGAGCTACGAGCAGTACTTC. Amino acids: CASSSQESYEQYF.

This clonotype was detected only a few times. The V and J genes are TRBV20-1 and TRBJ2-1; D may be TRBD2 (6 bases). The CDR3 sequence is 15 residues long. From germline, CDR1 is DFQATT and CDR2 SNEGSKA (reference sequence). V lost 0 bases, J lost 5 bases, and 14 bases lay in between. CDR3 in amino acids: CSARDLWGLDNEQFF. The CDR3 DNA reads TGCAGTGCTAGAGATCTCTGGGGACTGGACAATGAGCAGTTCTTC.

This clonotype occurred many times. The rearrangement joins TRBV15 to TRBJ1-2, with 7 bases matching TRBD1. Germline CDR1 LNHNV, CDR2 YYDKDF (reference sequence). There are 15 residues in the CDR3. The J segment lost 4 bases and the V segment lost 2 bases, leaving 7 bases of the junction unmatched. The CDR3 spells CATSRFDREPYGYTF. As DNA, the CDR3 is TGTGCCACCAGCAGATTCGACAGGGAACCCTATGGCTACACCTTC.

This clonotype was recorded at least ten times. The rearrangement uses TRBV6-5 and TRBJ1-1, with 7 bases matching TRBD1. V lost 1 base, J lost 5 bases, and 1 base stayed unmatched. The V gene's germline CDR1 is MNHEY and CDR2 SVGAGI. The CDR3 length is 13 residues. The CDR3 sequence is CASSYYRGTEAFF. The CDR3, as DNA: TGTGCCAGCAGTTACTACAGGGGTACTGAAGCTTTCTTT.

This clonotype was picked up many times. The CDR3 sequence is CASSSSGQVYEQYF. The CDR3 DNA is TGCGCCAGCAGCTCATCGGGACAAGTCTACGAGCAGTACTTC. The chain is built from TRBV5-1 and TRBJ2-7, with D perhaps matching TRBD1 (6 bases). This CDR3 region has 14 residues. The V end lost 3 bases, the J end lost 3 bases, and 13 bases lay between the germline ends. Germline values: CDR1 SGHRS, CDR2 YFSETQ.

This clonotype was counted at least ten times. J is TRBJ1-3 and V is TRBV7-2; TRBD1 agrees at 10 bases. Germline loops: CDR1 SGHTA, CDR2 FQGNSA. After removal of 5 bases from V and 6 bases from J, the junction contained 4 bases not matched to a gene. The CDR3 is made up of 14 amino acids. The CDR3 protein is CASSLGQGKNTIYF. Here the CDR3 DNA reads TGTGCCAGCAGCCTGGGACAGGGGAAAAACACCATATATTTT.

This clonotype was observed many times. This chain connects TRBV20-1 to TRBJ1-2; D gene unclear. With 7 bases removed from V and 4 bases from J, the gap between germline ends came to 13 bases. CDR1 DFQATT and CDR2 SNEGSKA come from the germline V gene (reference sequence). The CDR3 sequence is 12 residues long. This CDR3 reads CSGTGGTYGYTF. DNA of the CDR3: TGCAGTGGGACGGGCGGAACCTATGGCTACACCTTC.

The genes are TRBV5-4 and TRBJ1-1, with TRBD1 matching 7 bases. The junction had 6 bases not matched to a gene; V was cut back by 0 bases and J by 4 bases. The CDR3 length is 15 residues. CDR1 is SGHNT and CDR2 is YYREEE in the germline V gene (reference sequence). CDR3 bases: TGTGCCAGCAGCTTGGCGACAGGGTGGCCCACTGAAGCTTTCTTT. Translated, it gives CASSLATGWPTEAFF.

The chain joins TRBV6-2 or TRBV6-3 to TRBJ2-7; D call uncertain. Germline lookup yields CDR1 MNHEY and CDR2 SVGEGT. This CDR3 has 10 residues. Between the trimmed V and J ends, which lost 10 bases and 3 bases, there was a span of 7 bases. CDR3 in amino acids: CATGNYEQYF. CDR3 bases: TGTGCCACCGGAAACTACGAGCAGTACTTC.

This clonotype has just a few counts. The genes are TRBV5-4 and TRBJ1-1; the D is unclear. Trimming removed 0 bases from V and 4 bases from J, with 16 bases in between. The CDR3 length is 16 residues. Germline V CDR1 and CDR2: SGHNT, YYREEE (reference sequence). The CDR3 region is CASSLGSIMSVTEAFF. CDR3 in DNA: TGTGCCAGCAGCTTGGGTTCAATTATGTCAGTCACTGAAGCTTTCTTT.

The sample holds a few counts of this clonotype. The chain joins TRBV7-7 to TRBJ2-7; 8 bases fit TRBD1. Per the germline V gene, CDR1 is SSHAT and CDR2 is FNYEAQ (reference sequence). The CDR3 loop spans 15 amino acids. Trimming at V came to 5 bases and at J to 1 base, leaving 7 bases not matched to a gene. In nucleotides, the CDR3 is TGTGCCAGCAGCCTCGACAGGGGCCCGTCCTACGAGCAGTACTTC. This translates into CASSLDRGPSYEQYF.

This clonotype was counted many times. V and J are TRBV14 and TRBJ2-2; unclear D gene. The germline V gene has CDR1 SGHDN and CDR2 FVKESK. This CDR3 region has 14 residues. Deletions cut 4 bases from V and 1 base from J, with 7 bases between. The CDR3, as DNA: TGTGCCAGCAGCCCGCGGCAGAACACCGGGGAGCTGTTTTTT. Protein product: CASSPRQNTGELFF.

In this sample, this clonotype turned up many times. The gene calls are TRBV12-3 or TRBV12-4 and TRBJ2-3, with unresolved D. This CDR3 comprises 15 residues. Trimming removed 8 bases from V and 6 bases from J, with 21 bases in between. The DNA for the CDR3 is TGTGCCAGCGTACCAGCGAACGATTGGTCGGATACGCAGTATTTT. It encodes CASVPANDWSDTQYF.

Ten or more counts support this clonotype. The CDR3 loop reads CATSREGFTETQYF. CDR3 DNA sequence: TGTGCCACCAGCAGAGAAGGGTTCACGGAGACCCAGTACTTC. The rearrangement joins TRBV15 to TRBJ2-5; D remains ambiguous. The CDR3 runs to 14 residues. Looked up from germline, CDR1 is LNHNV and CDR2 is YYDKDF (reference sequence). The ends were cut back, 0 bases at V and 5 bases at J, with 10 bases in the middle.

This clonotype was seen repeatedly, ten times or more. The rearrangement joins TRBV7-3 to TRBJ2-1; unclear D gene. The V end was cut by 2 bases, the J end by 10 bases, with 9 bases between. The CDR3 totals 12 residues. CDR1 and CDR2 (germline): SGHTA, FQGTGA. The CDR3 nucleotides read TGTGCCAGCAGCTTACCACAAGGAGAGCAGTTCTTC. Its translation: CASSLPQGEQFF.

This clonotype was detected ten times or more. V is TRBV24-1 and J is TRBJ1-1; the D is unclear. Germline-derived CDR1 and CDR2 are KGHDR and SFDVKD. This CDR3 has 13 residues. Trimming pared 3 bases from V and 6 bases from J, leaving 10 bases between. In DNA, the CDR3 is TGTGCCACCAGTGATCATGGAGGGTCTGAAGCTTTCTTT. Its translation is CATSDHGGSEAFF.

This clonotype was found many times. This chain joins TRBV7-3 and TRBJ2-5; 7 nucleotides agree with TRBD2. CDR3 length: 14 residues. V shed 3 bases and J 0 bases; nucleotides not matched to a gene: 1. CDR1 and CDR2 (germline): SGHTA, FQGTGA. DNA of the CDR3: TGTGCCAGCAGCTTGGGGGGGTACCAAGAGACCCAGTACTTC. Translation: CASSLGGYQETQYF.

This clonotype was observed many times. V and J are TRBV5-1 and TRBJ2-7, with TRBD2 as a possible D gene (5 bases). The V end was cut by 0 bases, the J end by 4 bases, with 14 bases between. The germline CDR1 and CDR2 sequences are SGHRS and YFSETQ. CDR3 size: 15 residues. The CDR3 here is CASSLEWTGKYEQYF. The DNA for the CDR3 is TGCGCCAGCAGCTTGGAGTGGACGGGAAAGTACGAGCAGTACTTC.

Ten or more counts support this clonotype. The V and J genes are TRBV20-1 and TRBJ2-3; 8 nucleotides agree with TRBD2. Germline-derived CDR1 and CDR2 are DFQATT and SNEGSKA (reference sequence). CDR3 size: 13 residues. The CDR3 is CSGRGIGTDTQYF. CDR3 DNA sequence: TGCAGCGGGAGGGGTATTGGCACAGATACGCAGTATTTT.

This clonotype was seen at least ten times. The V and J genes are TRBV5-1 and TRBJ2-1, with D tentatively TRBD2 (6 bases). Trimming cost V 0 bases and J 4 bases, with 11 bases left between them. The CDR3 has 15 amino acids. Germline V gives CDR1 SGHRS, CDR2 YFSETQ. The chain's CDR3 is CASSLVAEQYNEQFF. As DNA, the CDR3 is TGCGCCAGCAGCTTGGTAGCGGAGCAATACAATGAGCAGTTCTTC.

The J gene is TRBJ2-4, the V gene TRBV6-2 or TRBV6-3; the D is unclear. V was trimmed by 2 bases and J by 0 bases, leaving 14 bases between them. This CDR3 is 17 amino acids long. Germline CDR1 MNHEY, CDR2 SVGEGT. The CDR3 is CASSYVGEVLAKNIQYF. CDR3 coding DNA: TGTGCCAGCAGTTACGTCGGTGAGGTCCTAGCCAAAAACATTCAGTACTTC.

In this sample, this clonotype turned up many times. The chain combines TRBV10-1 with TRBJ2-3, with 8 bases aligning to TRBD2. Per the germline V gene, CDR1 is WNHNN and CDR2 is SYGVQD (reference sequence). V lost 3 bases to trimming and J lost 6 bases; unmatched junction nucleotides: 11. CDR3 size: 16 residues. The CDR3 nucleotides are TGCGCCAGCAGTGAAGGTCTAGCGGGCGAAGGGGATACGCAGTATTTT. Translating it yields CASSEGLAGEGDTQYF.

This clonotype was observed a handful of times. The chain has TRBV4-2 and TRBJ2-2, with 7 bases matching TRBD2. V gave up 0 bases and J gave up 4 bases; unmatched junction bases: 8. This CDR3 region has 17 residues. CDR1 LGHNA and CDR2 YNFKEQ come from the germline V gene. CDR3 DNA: TGTGCCAGCAGCCAAGACCATAGGACTAGGCTCACCGGGGAGCTGTTTTTT. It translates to CASSQDHRTRLTGELFF.

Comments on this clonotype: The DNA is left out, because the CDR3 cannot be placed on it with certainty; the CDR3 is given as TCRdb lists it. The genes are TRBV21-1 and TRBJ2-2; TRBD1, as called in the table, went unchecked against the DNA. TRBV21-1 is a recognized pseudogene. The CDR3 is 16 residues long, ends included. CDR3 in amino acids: CASSKVGQGNTGELFF.

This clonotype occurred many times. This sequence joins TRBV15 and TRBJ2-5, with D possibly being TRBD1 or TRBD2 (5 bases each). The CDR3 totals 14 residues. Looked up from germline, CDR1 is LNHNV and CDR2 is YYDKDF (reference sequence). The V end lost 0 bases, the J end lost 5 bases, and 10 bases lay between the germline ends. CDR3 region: CATSRDPGPETQYF. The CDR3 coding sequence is TGTGCCACCAGCAGAGATCCGGGGCCTGAGACCCAGTACTTC.

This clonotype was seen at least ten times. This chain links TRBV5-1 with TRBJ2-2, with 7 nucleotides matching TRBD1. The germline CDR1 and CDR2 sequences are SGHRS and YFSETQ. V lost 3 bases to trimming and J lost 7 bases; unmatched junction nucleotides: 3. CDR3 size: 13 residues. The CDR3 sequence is CASSSTGVGELFF. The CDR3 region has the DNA TGCGCCAGCAGCTCTACAGGGGTCGGGGAGCTGTTTTTT.